A selection of T cell receptor beta chains follows, all from one sample in a study of glioma-infiltrating T cells. One entry per CDR3 protein, called by TCRdb with MiXCR from the multiplex PCR reads. Seen here are approximately 40,000 distinct CDR3 sequences, approximately 20% observed once, and the top ten hold around 6.7%. The sample taken for sequencing was glioma tissue, nonneoplastic brain tissue, or PBMCs (not recorded which). These receptors were collected from a human donor with low-grade glioma or glioblastoma, undergoing nonglioma brain surgery, or in good health (not recorded which). CDR3s include the opening cysteine and the closing phenylalanine or tryptophan. Fields, in order: D gene, J gene, V gene, clone size, CDR3 DNA, CDR3 protein. D genes are given only for firm matches. Part of the rows lack a size; the others show once, few, many or a class for expanded clones.

>-|TRBJ2-1|TRBV4-2|many
TGTGCCAGCAGCCAAGGTAGGAGTAAGGACGACCCGTTCTTC
CASSQGRSKDDPFF
>TRBD1|TRBJ1-6|TRBV2|many
TGTGCCAGCAGTCCGGGAAGGACAGGGGGCCGTTCACCCCTCCACTTT
CASSPGRTGGRSPLHF
>-|TRBJ1-5|TRBV27|medium-sized
TGTGCCAGCAGTTTCCTGGAGGGACAGCCCCAGCATTTT
CASSFLEGQPQHF
>-|TRBJ1-1|TRBV12-3/TRBV12-4|many
TGTGCCAGCGGTAAGACAGGGAACACTGAAGCTTTCTTT
CASGKTGNTEAFF
>-|TRBJ1-4|TRBV2|many
TGTGCCAGCAGGGTCATTGCAACTAATGAAAAACTGTTTTTT
CASRVIATNEKLFF
>-|TRBJ2-1|TRBV12-3/TRBV12-4|many
TGTGCCAGCAGTTTAGGCACAATTGACAATGAGCAGTTCTTC
CASSLGTIDNEQFF
>-|TRBJ2-1|TRBV4-1|many
TGCGCCAGCAGCCAAGAGTCCAGGTACAATGAGCAGTTCTTC
CASSQESRYNEQFF
>-|TRBJ2-7|TRBV3-1|-
TGTGCCAGCAGCCAAGACCAGGGAGACTACGAGCAGTACTTC
CASSQDQGDYEQYF
>-|TRBJ2-1|TRBV20-1|many
TGCAGTGCTAGACCAAGCGGCGGTGAGCAGTTCTTC
CSARPSGGEQFF
>TRBD1|TRBJ2-3|TRBV19|-
TGTGCCGGTAGACAGGGTTGGGGCACAGATACGCAGTATTTT
CAGRQGWGTDTQYF
>-|TRBJ2-1|TRBV2|many
TGTGCCAGCAATAGGACCCCACTGGGGGAGCAGTTCTTC
CASNRTPLGEQFF
>TRBD2|TRBJ2-3|TRBV28|many
TGTGCCAGCAGTCCCCCGACTAGCGGGGCCGACGTTAGCACAGATACGCAGTATTTT
CASSPPTSGADVSTDTQYF
>TRBD2|TRBJ2-7|TRBV2|many
TGTGCCAGGACGGGACTAGCGGGAGCCGAGCAGTACTTC
CARTGLAGAEQYF
>TRBD2|TRBJ2-1|TRBV4-1|-
TGCGCCAGCAGACCTAGCGGGGGGGCCGGTAGGTTCTTC
CASRPSGGAGRFF
>-|TRBJ1-2|TRBV6-2/TRBV6-3|-
TGTGCCAGCAGACCCGAAACCGCATCGTACTACACCTTC
CASRPETASYYTF
>TRBD2|TRBJ2-1|TRBV19|-
TGTGCCAGTAGTCCCCTCGACGGGAGGGGGTACAATGAGCAGTTCTTC
CASSPLDGRGYNEQFF